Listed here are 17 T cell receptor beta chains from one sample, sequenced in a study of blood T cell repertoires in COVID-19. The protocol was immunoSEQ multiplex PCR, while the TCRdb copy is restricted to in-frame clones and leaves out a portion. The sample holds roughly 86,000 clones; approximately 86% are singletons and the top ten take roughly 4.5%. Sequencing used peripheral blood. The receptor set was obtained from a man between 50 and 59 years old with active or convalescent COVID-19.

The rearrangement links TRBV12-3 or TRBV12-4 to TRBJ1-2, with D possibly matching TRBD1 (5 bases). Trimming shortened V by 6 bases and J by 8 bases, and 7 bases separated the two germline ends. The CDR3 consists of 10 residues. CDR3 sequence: CASRGQGYTF. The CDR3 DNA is TGTGCCAGCAGGGGGCAGGGCTACACCTTC.

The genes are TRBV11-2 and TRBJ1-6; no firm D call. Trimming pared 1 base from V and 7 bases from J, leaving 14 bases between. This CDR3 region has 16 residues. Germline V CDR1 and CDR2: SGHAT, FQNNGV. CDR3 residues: CASSLVNSLLNSPLHF. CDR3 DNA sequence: TGTGCCAGCAGCTTAGTAAACAGCCTATTGAATTCACCCCTCCACTTT. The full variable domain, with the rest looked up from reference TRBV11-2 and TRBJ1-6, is EAGVAQSPRYKIIEKRQSVAFWCNPISGHATLYWYQQILGQGPKLLIQFQNNGVVDDSQLPKDRFSAERLKGVDSTLKIQPAKLEDSAVYLCASSLVNSLLNSPLHFGNGTRLTVT.

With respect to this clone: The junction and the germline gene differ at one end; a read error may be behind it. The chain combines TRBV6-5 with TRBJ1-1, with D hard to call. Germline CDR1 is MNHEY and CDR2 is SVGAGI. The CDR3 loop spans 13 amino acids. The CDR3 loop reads CASSHSWGDQAFF. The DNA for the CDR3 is TGTGCCAGCAGTCACTCTTGGGGAGATCAAGCTTTCTTT.

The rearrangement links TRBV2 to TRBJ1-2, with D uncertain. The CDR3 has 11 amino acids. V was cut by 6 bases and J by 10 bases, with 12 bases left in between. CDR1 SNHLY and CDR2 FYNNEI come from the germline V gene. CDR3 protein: CASSLQRDYTF. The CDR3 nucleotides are TGTGCCAGCAGCTTACAGAGGGACTACACCTTC.

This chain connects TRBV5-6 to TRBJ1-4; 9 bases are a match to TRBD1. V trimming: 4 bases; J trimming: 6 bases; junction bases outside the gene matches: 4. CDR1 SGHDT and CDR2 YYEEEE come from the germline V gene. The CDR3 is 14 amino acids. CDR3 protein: CASSRGQGYEKLFF. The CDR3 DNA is TGTGCCAGCAGCCGTGGACAGGGGTATGAAAAACTGTTTTTT.

The CDR3 here is CASSGGTAKDEQYF. CDR3 nucleotides: TGCGCCAGCAGCGGTGGGACAGCAAAGGACGAGCAGTACTTC. This rearrangement joins TRBV5-1 to TRBJ2-7, with 7 bases aligning to TRBD1. Trimming cost V 4 bases and J 5 bases; bases outside gene matches: 9. Per the germline V gene, CDR1 is SGHRS and CDR2 is YFSETQ. CDR3 length: 14 amino acids. The complete variable domain, with remaining parts taken from reference TRBV5-1 and TRBJ2-7, reads KAGVTQTPRYLIKTRGQQVTLSCSPISGHRSVSWYQQTPGQGLQFLFEYFSETQRNKGNFPGRFSGRQFSNSRSEMNVSTLELGDSALYLCASSGGTAKDEQYFGPGTRLTVT.

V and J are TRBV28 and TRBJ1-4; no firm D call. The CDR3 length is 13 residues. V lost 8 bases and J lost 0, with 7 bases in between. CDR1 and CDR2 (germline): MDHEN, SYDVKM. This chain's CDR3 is CASETSTNEKLFF. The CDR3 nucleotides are TGTGCCAGCGAAACATCAACTAATGAAAAACTGTTTTTT.

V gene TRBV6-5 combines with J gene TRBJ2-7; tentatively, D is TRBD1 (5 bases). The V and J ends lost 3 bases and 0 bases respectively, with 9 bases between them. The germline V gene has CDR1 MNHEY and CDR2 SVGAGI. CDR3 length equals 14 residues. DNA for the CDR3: TGTGCCAGCAGTTATGGACATAGCTCCTACGAGCAGTACTTC. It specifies CASSYGHSSYEQYF.

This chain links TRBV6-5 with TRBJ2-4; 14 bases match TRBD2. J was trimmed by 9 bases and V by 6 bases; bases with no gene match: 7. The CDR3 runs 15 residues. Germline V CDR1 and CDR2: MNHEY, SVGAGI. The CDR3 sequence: CASSPTSGGASIQYF. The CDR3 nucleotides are TGTGCCAGCAGCCCGACTAGCGGGGGGGCTAGCATTCAGTACTTC.

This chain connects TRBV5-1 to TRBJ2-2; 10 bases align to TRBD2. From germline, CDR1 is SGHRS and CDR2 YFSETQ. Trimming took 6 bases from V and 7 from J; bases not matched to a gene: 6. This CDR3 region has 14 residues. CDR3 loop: CASNSGGASGELFF. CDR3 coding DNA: TGCGCCAGCAACAGCGGGGGGGCGAGCGGGGAGCTGTTTTTT. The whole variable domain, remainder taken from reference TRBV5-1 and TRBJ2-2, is KAGVTQTPRYLIKTRGQQVTLSCSPISGHRSVSWYQQTPGQGLQFLFEYFSETQRNKGNFPGRFSGRQFSNSRSEMNVSTLELGDSALYLCASNSGGASGELFFGEGSRLTVL.

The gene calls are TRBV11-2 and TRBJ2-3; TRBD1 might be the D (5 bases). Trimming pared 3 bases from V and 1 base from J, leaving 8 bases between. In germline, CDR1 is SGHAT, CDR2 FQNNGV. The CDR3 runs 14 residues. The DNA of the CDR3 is TGTGCCAGCAGCTTGACCAGGGGCACAGATACGCAGTATTTT. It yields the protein CASSLTRGTDTQYF.

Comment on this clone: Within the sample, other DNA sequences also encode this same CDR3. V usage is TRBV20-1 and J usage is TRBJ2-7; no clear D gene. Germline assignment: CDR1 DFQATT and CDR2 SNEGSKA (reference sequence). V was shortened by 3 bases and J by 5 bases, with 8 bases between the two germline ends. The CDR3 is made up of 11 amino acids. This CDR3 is CSARSGHEQYF. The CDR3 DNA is TGCAGTGCTAGGAGTGGGCACGAGCAGTACTTC.

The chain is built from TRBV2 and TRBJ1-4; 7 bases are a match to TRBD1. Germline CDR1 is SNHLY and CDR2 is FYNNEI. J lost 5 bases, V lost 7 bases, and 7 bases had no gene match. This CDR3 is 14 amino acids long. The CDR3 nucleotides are TGTGCCAGCATTAGAGGGGGCATAAATGAAAAACTGTTTTTT. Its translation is CASIRGGINEKLFF.

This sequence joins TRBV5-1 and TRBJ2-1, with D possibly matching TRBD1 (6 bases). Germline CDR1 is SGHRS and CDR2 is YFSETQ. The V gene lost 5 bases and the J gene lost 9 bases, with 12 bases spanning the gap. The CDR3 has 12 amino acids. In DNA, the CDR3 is TGCGCCAGCAGGGATCTACAGGGTGAGCAGTTCTTC. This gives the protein CASRDLQGEQFF.

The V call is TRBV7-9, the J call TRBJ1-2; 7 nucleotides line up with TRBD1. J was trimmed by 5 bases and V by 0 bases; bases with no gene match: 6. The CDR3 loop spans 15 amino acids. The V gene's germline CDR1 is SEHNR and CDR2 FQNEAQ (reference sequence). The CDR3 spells CASSLAGGTAYGYTF. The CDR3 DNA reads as TGTGCCAGCAGCTTAGCCGGAGGGACAGCGTATGGCTACACCTTC.

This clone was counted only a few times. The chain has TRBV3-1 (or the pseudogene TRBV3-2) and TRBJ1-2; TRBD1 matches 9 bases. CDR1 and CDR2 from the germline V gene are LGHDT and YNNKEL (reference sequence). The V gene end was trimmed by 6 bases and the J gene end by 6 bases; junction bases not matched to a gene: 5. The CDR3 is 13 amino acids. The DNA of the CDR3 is TGTGCCAGCAGTCGGACAGGGGAAAATGGCTACACCTTC. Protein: CASSRTGENGYTF.

Here the CDR3 DNA reads TGTGCCAGCGCACAGGGGGACTTATACGAGCAGTACTTC. Translation: CASAQGDLYEQYF. The gene calls are TRBV19 and TRBJ2-7; 8 bases align to TRBD1. After removal of 9 bases from V and 4 bases from J, the junction contained 8 bases not matched to a gene. Germline V gives CDR1 LNHDA, CDR2 SQIVND (reference sequence). This CDR3 spans 13 amino acids.